This T cell receptor beta chain emerged from a study of blood T cell repertoires in COVID-19. The assay was immunoSEQ multiplex PCR, and TCRdb's table has in-frame clones only and misses some. Among 200,000 to 250,000 clones, around 80% were seen once, and the ten largest hold 7.8%. V was clipped by 7 bases and J by 0 bases; unmatched bases: 12. The CDR3 covers 18 residues. Germline-derived CDR1 and CDR2 are MDHEN and SYDVKM. This rearrangement joins TRBV28 to TRBJ2-7; 13 positions match TRBD2. The sequence came from a woman older than 75 with COVID-19, enrolled during active disease. The sample consisted of peripheral blood. The CDR3 reads CASTLGTSGTHSSYEQYF. CDR3 DNA sequence: TGTGCCAGCACCCTGGGGACTAGCGGGACGCACTCCTCCTACGAGCAGTACTTC.